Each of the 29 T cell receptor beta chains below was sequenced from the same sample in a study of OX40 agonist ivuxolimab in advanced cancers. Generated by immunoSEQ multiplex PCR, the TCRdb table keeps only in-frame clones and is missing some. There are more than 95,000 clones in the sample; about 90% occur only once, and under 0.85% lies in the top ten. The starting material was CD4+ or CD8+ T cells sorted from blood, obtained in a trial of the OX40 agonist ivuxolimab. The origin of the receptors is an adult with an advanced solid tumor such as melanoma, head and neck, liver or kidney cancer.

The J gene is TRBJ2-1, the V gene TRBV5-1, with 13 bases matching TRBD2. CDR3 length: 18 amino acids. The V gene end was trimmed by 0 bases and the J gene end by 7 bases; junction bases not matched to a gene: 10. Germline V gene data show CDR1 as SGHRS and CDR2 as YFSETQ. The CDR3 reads CASSLEGTSGIGPNEQFF. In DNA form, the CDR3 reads TGCGCCAGCAGCTTGGAGGGGACTAGCGGGATTGGTCCTAATGAGCAGTTCTTC.

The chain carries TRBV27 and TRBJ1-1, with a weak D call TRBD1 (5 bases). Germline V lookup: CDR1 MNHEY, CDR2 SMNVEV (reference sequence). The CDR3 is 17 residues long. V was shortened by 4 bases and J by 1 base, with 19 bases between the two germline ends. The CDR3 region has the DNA TGTGCCAGCAGTTCCCTAGGCCTCAGGGTCGGGAACACTGAAGCTTTCTTT. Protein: CASSSLGLRVGNTEAFF.

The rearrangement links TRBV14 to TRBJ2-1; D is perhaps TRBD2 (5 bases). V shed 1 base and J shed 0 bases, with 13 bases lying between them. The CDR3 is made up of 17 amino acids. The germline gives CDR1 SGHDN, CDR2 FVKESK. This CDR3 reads CASSQGSGGPSYNEQFF. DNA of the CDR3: TGTGCCAGCAGCCAAGGGTCTGGAGGACCCTCCTACAATGAGCAGTTCTTC.

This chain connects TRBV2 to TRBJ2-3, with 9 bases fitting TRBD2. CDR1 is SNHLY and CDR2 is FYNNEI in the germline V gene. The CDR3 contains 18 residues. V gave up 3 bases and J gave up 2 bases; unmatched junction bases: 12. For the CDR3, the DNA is TGTGCCAGCAGTGATCCTCCTGGGGGCGGGAGGGCCACAGATACGCAGTATTTT. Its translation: CASSDPPGGGRATDTQYF.

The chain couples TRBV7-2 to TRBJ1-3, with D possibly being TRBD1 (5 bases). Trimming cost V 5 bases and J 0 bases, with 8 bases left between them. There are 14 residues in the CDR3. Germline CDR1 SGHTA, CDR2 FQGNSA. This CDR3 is CASSTTASGNTIYF. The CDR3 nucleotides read TGTGCCAGCAGCACGACAGCCTCTGGAAACACCATATATTTT.

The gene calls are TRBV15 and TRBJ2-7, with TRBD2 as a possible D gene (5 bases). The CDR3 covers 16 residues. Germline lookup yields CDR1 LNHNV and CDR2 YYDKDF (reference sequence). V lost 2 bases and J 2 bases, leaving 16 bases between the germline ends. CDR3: CATSRRLGGGPYEQYF. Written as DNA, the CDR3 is TGTGCCACCAGCAGACGATTGGGCGGAGGTCCCTACGAGCAGTACTTC.

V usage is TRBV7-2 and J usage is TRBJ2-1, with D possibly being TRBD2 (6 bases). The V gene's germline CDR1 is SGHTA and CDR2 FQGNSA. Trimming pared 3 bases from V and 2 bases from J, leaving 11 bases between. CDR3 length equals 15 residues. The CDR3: CASSLLGGTYNEQFF. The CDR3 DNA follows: TGTGCCAGCAGCTTGCTGGGGGGTACCTACAATGAGCAGTTCTTC.

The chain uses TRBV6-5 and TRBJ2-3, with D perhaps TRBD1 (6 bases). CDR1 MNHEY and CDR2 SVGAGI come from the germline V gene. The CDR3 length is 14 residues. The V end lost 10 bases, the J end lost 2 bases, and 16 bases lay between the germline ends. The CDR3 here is CATFRAGDTDTQYF. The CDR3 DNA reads TGTGCCACCTTTAGGGCAGGGGACACAGATACGCAGTATTTT.

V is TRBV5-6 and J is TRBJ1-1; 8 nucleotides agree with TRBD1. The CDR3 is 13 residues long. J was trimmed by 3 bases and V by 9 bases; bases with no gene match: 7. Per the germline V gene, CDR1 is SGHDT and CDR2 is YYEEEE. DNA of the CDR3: TGTGCCACTACAGGGGGAGTTTACACTGAAGCTTTCTTT. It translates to CATTGGVYTEAFF. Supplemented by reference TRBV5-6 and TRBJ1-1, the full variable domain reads DAGVTQSPTHLIKTRGQQVTLRCSPKSGHDTVSWYQQALGQGPQFIFQYYEEEERQRGNFPDRFSGHQFPNYSSELNVNALLLGDSALYLCATTGGVYTEAFFGQGTRLTVV.

CDR3 protein: CASAGQIGNEQFF. For the CDR3, the DNA is TGTGCCAGCGCCGGACAAATCGGCAATGAGCAGTTCTTC. The chain is built from TRBV2 and TRBJ2-1, with D perhaps matching TRBD1 (5 bases). V was trimmed by 8 bases and J by 6 bases, leaving 14 bases between them. Germline V gene sequence: CDR1 SNHLY, CDR2 FYNNEI. This CDR3 is built from 13 residues. Supplemented by reference TRBV2 and TRBJ2-1, the full variable domain reads EPEVTQTPSHQVTQMGQEVILRCVPISNHLYFYWYRQILGQKVEFLVSFYNNEISEKSEIFDDQFSVERPDGSNFTLKIRSTKLEDSAMYFCASAGQIGNEQFFGPGTRLTVL.

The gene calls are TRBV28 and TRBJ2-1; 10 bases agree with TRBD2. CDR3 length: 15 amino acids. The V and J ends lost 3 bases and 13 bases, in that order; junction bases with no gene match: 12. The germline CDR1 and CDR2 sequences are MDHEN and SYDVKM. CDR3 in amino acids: CASSFPLAGANPQFF. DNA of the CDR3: TGTGCCAGCAGTTTCCCCCTAGCGGGAGCTAATCCCCAGTTCTTC.

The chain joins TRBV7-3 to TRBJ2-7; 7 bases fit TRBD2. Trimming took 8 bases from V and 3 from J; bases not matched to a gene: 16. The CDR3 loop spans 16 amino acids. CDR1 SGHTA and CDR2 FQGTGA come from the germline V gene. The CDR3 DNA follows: TGTGCCAGCTCTGCGGGGCGGGAGAGAGGCGGCTACGAGCAGTACTTC. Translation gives CASSAGRERGGYEQYF.

The CDR3 nucleotides are TGTGCCAGCAGCCAAAGGACCAGCTCCTACGAGCAGTACTTC. Amino acid sequence: CASSQRTSSYEQYF. V and J are TRBV7-9 and TRBJ2-7; D gene uncertain. Per the germline V gene, CDR1 is SEHNR and CDR2 is FQNEAQ (reference sequence). This CDR3 comprises 14 residues. V lost 5 bases to trimming and J lost 0 bases, with 11 bases between them. Full variable domain (outside the CDR3, taken from reference TRBV7-9 and TRBJ2-7): DTGVSQNPRHKITKRGQNVTFRCDPISEHNRLYWYRQTLGQGPEFLTYFQNEAQLEKSRLLSDRFSAERPKGSFSTLEIQRTEQGDSAMYLCASSQRTSSYEQYFGPGTRLTVT.

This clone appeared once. This CDR3 reads CASSLTPEASPLHF. CDR3 DNA sequence: TGTGCCAGCAGCTTGACCCCCGAGGCTTCACCCCTCCACTTT. The V and J genes are TRBV7-9 and TRBJ1-6; D is ambiguous. Germline lookup yields CDR1 SEHNR and CDR2 FQNEAQ (reference sequence). Deletions cut 3 bases from V and 9 bases from J, with 12 bases between. CDR3 length: 14 residues.

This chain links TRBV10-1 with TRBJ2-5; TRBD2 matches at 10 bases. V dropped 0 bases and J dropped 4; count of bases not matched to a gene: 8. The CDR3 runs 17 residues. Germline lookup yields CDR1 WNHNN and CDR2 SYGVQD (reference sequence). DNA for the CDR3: TGCGCCAGCAGTGAGTCGGAGCTAGCGGGAGCGGCAGAGACCCAGTACTTC. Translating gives CASSESELAGAAETQYF.

The CDR3 nucleotides read TGTGCCAGCAGCGTAGGCAATAGCTTCTCTGGCGAGCAGTTCTTC. Translated: CASSVGNSFSGEQFF. The rearrangement links TRBV9 to TRBJ2-1; no clear D gene. The CDR3 covers 15 residues. Deletions cut 0 bases from V and 10 bases from J, with 17 bases between. Germline V lookup: CDR1 SGDLS, CDR2 YYNGEE.

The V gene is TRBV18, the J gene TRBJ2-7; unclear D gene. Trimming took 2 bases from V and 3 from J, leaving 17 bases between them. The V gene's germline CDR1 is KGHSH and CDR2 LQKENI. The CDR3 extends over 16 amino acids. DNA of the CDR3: TGTGCCAGCTCACCAAACCGGCCAGAGTCAGGCTACGAGCAGTACTTC. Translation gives CASSPNRPESGYEQYF.

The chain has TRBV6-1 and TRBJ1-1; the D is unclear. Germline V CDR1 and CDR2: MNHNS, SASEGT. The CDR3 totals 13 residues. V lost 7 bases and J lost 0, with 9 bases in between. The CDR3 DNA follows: TGTGCCAGCAACAGCAATATGAACACTGAAGCTTTCTTT. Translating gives CASNSNMNTEAFF.

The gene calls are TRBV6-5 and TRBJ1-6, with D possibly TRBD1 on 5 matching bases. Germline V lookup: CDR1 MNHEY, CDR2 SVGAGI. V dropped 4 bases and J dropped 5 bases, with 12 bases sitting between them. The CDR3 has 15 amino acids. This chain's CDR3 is CASSFSTENNSPLHF. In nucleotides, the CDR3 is TGTGCCAGCAGTTTTTCGACAGAGAATAATTCACCCCTCCACTTT.

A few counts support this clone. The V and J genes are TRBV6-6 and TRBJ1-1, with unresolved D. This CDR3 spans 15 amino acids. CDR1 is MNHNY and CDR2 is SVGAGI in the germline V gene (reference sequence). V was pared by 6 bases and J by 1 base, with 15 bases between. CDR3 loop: CASSLIRRPNTEAFF. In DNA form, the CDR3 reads TGTGCCAGCAGCCTGATCCGGAGACCGAACACTGAAGCTTTCTTT.

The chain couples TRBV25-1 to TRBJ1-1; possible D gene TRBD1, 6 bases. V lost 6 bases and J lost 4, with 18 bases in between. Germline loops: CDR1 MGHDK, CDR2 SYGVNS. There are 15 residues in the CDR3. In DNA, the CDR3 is TGTGCCAGCAGCGACCCCGCAGGGGCGTCCACTGAAGCTTTCTTT. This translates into CASSDPAGASTEAFF.

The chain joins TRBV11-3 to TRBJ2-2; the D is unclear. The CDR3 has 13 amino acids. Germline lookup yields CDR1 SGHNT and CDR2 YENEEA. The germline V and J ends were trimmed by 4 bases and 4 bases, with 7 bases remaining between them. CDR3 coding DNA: TGTGCCAGCAGCTCGACTCTCACCGGGGAGCTGTTTTTT. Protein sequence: CASSSTLTGELFF.

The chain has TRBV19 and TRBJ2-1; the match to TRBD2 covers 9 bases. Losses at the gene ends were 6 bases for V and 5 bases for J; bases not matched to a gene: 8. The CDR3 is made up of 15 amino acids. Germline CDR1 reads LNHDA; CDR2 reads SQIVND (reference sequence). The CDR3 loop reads CASSRTSALDNEQFF. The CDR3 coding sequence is TGTGCCAGTAGCCGGACTAGCGCACTAGACAATGAGCAGTTCTTC.

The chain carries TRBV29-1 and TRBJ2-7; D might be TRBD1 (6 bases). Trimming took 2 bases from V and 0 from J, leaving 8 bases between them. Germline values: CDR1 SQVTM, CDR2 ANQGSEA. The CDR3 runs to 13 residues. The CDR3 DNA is TGCAGCGTTGAAACCAGGGGCTCCTACGAGCAGTACTTC. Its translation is CSVETRGSYEQYF.

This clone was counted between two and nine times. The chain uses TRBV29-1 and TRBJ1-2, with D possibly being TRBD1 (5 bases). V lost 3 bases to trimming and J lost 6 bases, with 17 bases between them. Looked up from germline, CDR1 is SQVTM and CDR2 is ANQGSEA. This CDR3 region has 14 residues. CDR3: CSVEGTFVQNGYTF. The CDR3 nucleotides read TGCAGCGTTGAGGGGACCTTTGTTCAGAATGGCTACACCTTC.

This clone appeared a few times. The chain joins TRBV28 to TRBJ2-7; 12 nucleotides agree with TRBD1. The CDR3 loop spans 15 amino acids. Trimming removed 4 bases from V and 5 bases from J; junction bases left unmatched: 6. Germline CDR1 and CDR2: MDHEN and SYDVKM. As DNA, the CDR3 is TGTGCCAGCAGTTCGCCGGGACAGGGGGCGGACGAGCAGTACTTC. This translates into CASSSPGQGADEQYF.

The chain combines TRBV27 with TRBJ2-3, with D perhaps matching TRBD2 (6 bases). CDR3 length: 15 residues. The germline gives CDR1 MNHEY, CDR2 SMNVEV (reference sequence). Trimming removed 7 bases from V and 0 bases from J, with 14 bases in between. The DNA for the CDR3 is TGTGCCAGCACCTCCCTAGCGACTAGCACAGATACGCAGTATTTT. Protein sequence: CASTSLATSTDTQYF.

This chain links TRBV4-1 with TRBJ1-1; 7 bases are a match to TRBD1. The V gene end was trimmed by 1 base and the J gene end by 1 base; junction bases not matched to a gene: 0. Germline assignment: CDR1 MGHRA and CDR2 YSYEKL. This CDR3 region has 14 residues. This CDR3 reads CASSQGDRNTEAFF. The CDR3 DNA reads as TGCGCCAGCAGCCAAGGGGACAGGAACACTGAAGCTTTCTTT.

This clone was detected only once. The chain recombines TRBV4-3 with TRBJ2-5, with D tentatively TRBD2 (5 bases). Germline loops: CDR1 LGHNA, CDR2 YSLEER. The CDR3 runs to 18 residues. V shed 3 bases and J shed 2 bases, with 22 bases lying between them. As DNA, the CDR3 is TGCGCCAGCAGCCAGAGCCCGCACGTTGAGGGTAGGCAAGAGACCCAGTACTTC. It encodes CASSQSPHVEGRQETQYF.